One and the same sample provided the 11 T cell receptor beta chains below, sequenced in a study of CD8+CD57+ T cells in acquired aplastic anemia. Patients sequenced had flow cytometry evidence of CD8+CD57+ cell expansion. According to the study, genomic DNA was the template for TCR beta VDJ and CDR3 profiling. MiXCR, run by TCRdb on the reads, gives a single entry per CDR3 protein. Of around 130,000 distinct CDR3 sequences in the sample, under 65% were seen once. Material: sorted CD4+, CD8+, or CD8+CD57+ T cells (not recorded which) from PBMCs. These receptors originate from a human donor with aplastic anemia.

This clonotype was counted only a few times. The chain employs TRBV11-1 and TRBJ2-3; 9 bases are shared with TRBD1. With V trimmed by 4 bases and J by 8 bases, 10 bases remained unmatched. The CDR3 has 15 amino acids. In germline, CDR1 is SGHAT, CDR2 FQDESV (reference sequence). This CDR3 reads CASSSGQGSRVTQYF. The CDR3 DNA reads as TGTGCCAGCAGCTCGGGACAGGGTTCTCGGGTTACGCAGTATTTT.

This chain connects TRBV11-2 to TRBJ2-7; 7 bases are shared with TRBD1. The V and J ends lost 5 bases and 1 base, in that order; junction bases with no gene match: 5. CDR3 length: 14 amino acids. CDR1 is SGHAT and CDR2 is FQNNGV in the germline V gene. CDR3 nucleotides: TGTGCCAGCAGCCCCCCGGGACAGTCCTACGAGCAGTACTTC. As protein: CASSPPGQSYEQYF.

This clonotype was counted a single time. V usage is TRBV15 and J usage is TRBJ1-4; no firm D call. The germline V gene encodes CDR1 LNHNV and CDR2 YYDKDF (reference sequence). Trimming removed 5 bases at V and 5 bases at J, with 6 bases between. The CDR3 has 12 residues. CDR3 loop: CATSQYNEKLFF. Here the CDR3 DNA reads TGTGCCACCAGCCAGTACAATGAAAAACTGTTTTTT.

This chain uses TRBV7-3 with TRBJ2-7; 12 nucleotides align to TRBD2. V was clipped by 5 bases and J by 2 bases; unmatched bases: 4. The CDR3 totals 15 residues. Germline assignment: CDR1 SGHTA and CDR2 FQGTGA. CDR3 residues: CASSPSGGGTYEQYF. The CDR3 DNA is TGTGCCAGCAGCCCTAGCGGGGGGGGCACCTACGAGCAGTACTTC.

In this sample, this clonotype turned up a few times. This rearrangement joins TRBV7-9 to TRBJ1-5; D is unresolved. CDR1 is SEHNR and CDR2 is FQNEAQ in the germline V gene (reference sequence). V was clipped by 1 base and J by 5 bases, with 6 bases between them. CDR3 length equals 13 residues. The CDR3 reads CASSLDEDQPQHF. CDR3 DNA sequence: TGTGCCAGCAGCTTAGACGAGGATCAGCCCCAGCATTTT.

The chain uses TRBV2 and TRBJ1-2; D is possibly TRBD1 (5 bases). CDR3 length: 13 residues. Trimming stripped 3 bases from V and 8 bases from J, with 13 bases between. The germline V gene has CDR1 SNHLY and CDR2 FYNNEI. The DNA of the CDR3 is TGTGCCAGCAGTGAGCAAACGGGACGCGGCTACACCTTC. Its translation: CASSEQTGRGYTF.

The chain carries TRBV7-8 and TRBJ1-3; no reliable D call. V lost 0 bases and J lost 4, with 4 bases in between. This CDR3 has 13 residues. Germline V CDR1 and CDR2: SGHVS, FQNEAQ. Here the CDR3 DNA reads TGTGCCAGCAGCTTAGCGGGAGGAAACACCATATATTTT. Amino acid sequence: CASSLAGGNTIYF.

This clonotype was detected a few times. The chain recombines TRBV6-1 with TRBJ2-1, with 11 bases that match TRBD2. The CDR3 extends over 15 amino acids. Germline CDR1 MNHNS, CDR2 SASEGT. J lost 8 bases, V lost 6 bases, and 9 bases had no gene match. CDR3 loop: CASSPSGGSGYEQFF. The CDR3 DNA sequence: TGTGCCAGCAGCCCTAGCGGGGGGTCGGGGTATGAGCAGTTCTTC.

This CDR3 is CASSPPIALGEQYF. For the CDR3, the DNA is TGTGCCAGCTCACCACCTATTGCACTCGGCGAGCAGTACTTC. This rearrangement joins TRBV18 to TRBJ2-7; D is ambiguous. The CDR3 totals 14 residues. The V gene's germline CDR1 is KGHSH and CDR2 LQKENI. Trimming shortened V by 0 bases and J by 6 bases, and 12 bases separated the two germline ends.

V usage is TRBV10-2 and J usage is TRBJ1-6; D gene ambiguous. Per the germline V gene, CDR1 is WSHSY and CDR2 is SAAADI. Trimming took 8 bases from V and 7 from J, leaving 9 bases between them. CDR3 length: 12 residues. CDR3 protein: CASGPGNSPLHF. Written as DNA, the CDR3 is TGCGCCAGCGGCCCCGGGAATTCACCCCTCCACTTT.

This clonotype was recorded many times. V usage is TRBV6-2 or TRBV6-3 and J usage is TRBJ2-3; the match to TRBD1 covers 9 bases. V lost 7 bases and J lost 5; bases outside the gene matches: 7. CDR3 size: 14 residues. Germline CDR1 MNHEY, CDR2 SVGEGT. CDR3 nucleotides: TGTGCCAGCAAGCACAGGGGGCCTGGAGATACGCAGTATTTT. This translates into CASKHRGPGDTQYF.